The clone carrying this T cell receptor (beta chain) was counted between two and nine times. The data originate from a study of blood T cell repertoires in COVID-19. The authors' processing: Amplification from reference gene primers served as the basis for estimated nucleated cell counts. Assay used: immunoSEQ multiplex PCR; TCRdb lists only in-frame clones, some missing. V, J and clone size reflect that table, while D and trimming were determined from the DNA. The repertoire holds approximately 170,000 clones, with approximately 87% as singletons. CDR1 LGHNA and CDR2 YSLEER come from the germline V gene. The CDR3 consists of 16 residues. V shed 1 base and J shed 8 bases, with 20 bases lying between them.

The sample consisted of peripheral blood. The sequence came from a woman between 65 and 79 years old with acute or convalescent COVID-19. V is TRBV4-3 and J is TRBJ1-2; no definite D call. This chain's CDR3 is CASSQGSFNLAGGYTF. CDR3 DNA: TGCGCCAGCAGCCAAGGGTCCTTTAACCTGGCGGGGGGCTACACCTTC.